This T cell receptor (beta chain) was recorded in a study of blood T cell repertoires in COVID-19. On the study more broadly: PBMCs, B-cell-depleted T cells, or T cells provided the cDNA or gDNA that made up the material.

The CDR3 is 15 amino acids. The V gene's germline CDR1 is GTSNPN and CDR2 SVGIG (reference sequence). V was trimmed by 1 base and J by 3 bases, leaving 13 bases between them. The table came from immunoSEQ multiplex PCR; TCRdb's copy has only in-frame clones and leaves some out. Among 150,000 to 200,000 clones listed, around 90% were seen once. This clonotype was sampled from a woman younger than 30 who had recovered from COVID-19. The rearrangement links TRBV30 to TRBJ1-3, with no clear D. The sequenced material came from PBMCs or T cells enriched from blood (not recorded which). This chain's CDR3 is CAWSAGPRGGNTIYF. The CDR3 DNA is TGTGCCTGGAGTGCCGGCCCCAGAGGTGGAAACACCATATATTTT.